The T cell receptor (beta chain) under discussion was sequenced for a study of CD8+CD57+ T cells in acquired aplastic anemia. Patients who underwent sequencing had shown CD8+CD57+ cell expansion by flow cytometry. Germline CDR1 reads SGHAT; CDR2 reads FQDESV (reference sequence). The CDR3 has 15 amino acids. V was pared by 5 bases and J by 2 bases, with 14 bases between. This clonotype has just a few counts. Genomic DNA served as template for TCR beta VDJ and CDR3 profiling. TCRdb reprocessed the reads via MiXCR and lists one record per CDR3 protein. The sample lists over 150,000 distinct CDR3 sequences, about 52% occurring once.

Sequenced material: sorted CD4+, CD8+, or CD8+CD57+ T cells (not recorded which) from PBMCs. The receptor was isolated from a human donor with aplastic anemia. This sequence joins TRBV11-1 and TRBJ2-3; D is possibly TRBD2 (7 bases). The CDR3 bases are TGTGCCAGCAGCCCCGTGGGGGGGCCCACAGATACGCAGTATTTT. It yields the protein CASSPVGGPTDTQYF.